This TCR beta chain was profiled in a study of shared clonotypes between healthy human individuals. Germline trimming cut 6 bases from V and 2 bases from J; bases unmatched to any gene: 7. CDR1 and CDR2 (germline): KGHSH, LQKENI. The CDR3 totals 15 residues. A split of CD4+ cells into CD45RA+ naive and CD45RA-negative memory subsets was performed. TCRdb's copy holds only in-frame clones and misses some; the assay was immunoSEQ multiplex PCR. The sample has 2,500,000 or so clones; around 94% are singletons. Sequencing input: naive CD4+ T cells sorted from blood. This sample's subset: CD45RA+ positively selected. The TCR was taken from a man aged 18 to 29 in good health. The chain recombines TRBV18 with TRBJ2-7; 10 nucleotides match TRBD1. CDR3 amino acids: CASSSRDRGTYEQYF. The CDR3 coding sequence is TGTGCCAGCTCTTCCCGGGACAGGGGAACCTACGAGCAGTACTTC.